This T cell receptor (beta chain) was recorded in a study of blood T cell repertoires in COVID-19. This CDR3 is 16 amino acids long. Deletions cut 4 bases from V and 0 bases from J, with 14 bases between. Germline V gene lookup returns CDR1 MGHDK and CDR2 SYGVNS. This table comes from immunoSEQ multiplex PCR, and its TCRdb copy is limited to in-frame clones, with some not included. The sample consists of some 250,000 clones, approximately 86% of them appearing once. Cohort placement rested on clinical history that participants reported themselves. What was sequenced was PBMCs or T cells enriched from blood (not recorded which). This clonotype was obtained from a woman aged 40 to 50 with acute COVID-19. The V call is TRBV25-1, the J call TRBJ2-3, with D maybe TRBD2 (7 bases). CDR3 DNA sequence: TGTGCCAGCAGTGGGACTAGTGGGGGCAGCACAGATACGCAGTATTTT. Encoded protein: CASSGTSGGSTDTQYF.